This TCR beta chain is from a study of regulatory T cells in long-lasting Graves disease. This clonotype was seen a few times. The sample's time point: newly diagnosed GD, antithyroid drugs for less than 3 months. The TCR library used RNA extracted from PBMCs. Trimming at V came to 10 bases and at J to 8 bases, leaving 4 bases not matched to a gene. CDR3 size: 11 residues. CDR1 LNHDA and CDR2 SQIVND come from the germline V gene (reference sequence). Both iRepertoire HTBI primers and Arm-PCR of CDR3 regions were used to build the TCR beta libraries. Each CDR3 protein gets one entry after TCRdb re-called the multiplex PCR reads with MiXCR. This sample has about 440,000 distinct CDR3 sequences, with more than 13% found just once. These data were also filed under a second study, of T cells in Graves' hyperthyroidism and ophthalmopathy.

Sample: peripheral blood mononuclear cells (PBMCs), taken at new diagnosis, from a patient treated with antithyroid drugs. V is TRBV19 and J is TRBJ2-1; 8 nucleotides line up with TRBD1. The sequence was collected from a woman aged 25 to 39 with Graves disease. CDR3 amino acids: CATGTGYEQFF. The CDR3 DNA follows: TGTGCCACCGGGACAGGTTATGAGCAGTTCTTC.